The rows below give T cell receptor beta chains drawn from one sample of a study of CD8 T cells in Susac syndrome. In TCRdb, the immunoSEQ multiplex PCR reads were re-called with MiXCR into one record per CDR3 protein. The table includes some 90,000 distinct CDR3 sequences, roughly 91% detected once. The sample was CD8+ T cells from PBMCs. Every receptor here comes from a human donor in good health. Both conserved end residues are part of each CDR3. D genes are given only for firm matches. The size of a clone is reported for some rows only, either as once, few or many, or as a class for expanded clones.

TRBJ1-4	TRBV29-1	-	TRBD1	CSVAGTGGNEKLFF	TGCAGCGTTGCCGGGACAGGGGGGAATGAAAAACTGTTTTTT
TRBJ2-3	TRBV7-9	-	-	CASTPGQSDTQYF	TGTGCCAGCACCCCTGGACAGTCAGATACGCAGTATTTT
TRBJ1-1	TRBV7-6	-	-	CASSTGQIEAFF	TGTGCCAGCAGCACCGGACAGATTGAAGCTTTCTTT
TRBJ1-1	TRBV11-1	-	-	CASSLVFLRLGGRGNTEAFF	TGTGCCAGCAGCTTAGTATTTTTGAGGCTCGGGGGAAGAGGGAACACTGAAGCTTTCTTT
TRBJ1-2	TRBV20-1	-	-	CSARDSDSGYTF	TGCAGTGCTAGAGACTCTGACAGTGGCTACACCTTC
TRBJ2-5	TRBV15	-	-	CATSRDLSQETQYF	TGTGCCACCAGCAGAGACCTTAGCCAAGAGACCCAGTACTTC
TRBJ2-3	TRBV7-8	-	TRBD2	CASSLALFSGGVTDTQYF	TGTGCCAGCAGCTTAGCGCTGTTTAGCGGGGGGGTTACAGATACGCAGTATTTT
TRBJ2-3	TRBV4-1	-	TRBD2	CASSQVYLGGTNTQYF	TGCGCCAGCAGCCAAGTTTATTTGGGGGGGACCAATACGCAGTATTTT
TRBJ2-7	TRBV12-3/TRBV12-4	-	-	CASSLTRFEQYF	TGTGCCAGCAGTTTGACAAGATTCGAGCAGTACTTC
TRBJ2-1	TRBV9	once	TRBD2	CASSVANGGKYNEQFF	TGTGCCAGCAGCGTAGCGAACGGGGGGAAATACAATGAGCAGTTCTTC
TRBJ2-7	TRBV14	-	-	CASSQRQGGYEQYF	TGTGCCAGCAGCCAACGGCAGGGAGGCTACGAGCAGTACTTC
TRBJ1-1	TRBV29-1	-	TRBD1	CSALGDREGTEAFF	TGCAGCGCCCTCGGGGACAGAGAAGGGACTGAAGCTTTCTTT
TRBJ2-7	TRBV20-1	-	-	CSARDRRVSLEQYF	TGCAGTGCTAGAGATAGGAGGGTTTCCTTGGAGCAGTACTTC
TRBJ1-2	TRBV7-9	-	-	CASSSKGANYGYTF	TGTGCCAGCAGTTCCAAGGGAGCTAACTATGGCTACACCTTC
TRBJ1-1	TRBV20-1	-	TRBD1	CSARKALTGVSEAFF	TGCAGTGCTAGAAAGGCGCTGACAGGGGTCTCTGAAGCTTTCTTT
TRBJ2-5	TRBV5-6	-	TRBD2	CASSSQRGGVPLETQYF	TGTGCCAGCAGCTCCCAGCGCGGGGGGGTCCCACTAGAGACCCAGTACTTC
TRBJ2-2	TRBV13	-	-	CASSESGELFF	TGTGCCAGCAGCGAATCCGGGGAGCTGTTTTTT
TRBJ1-6	TRBV7-3	-	-	CASSLNQGQGSPLHF	TGTGCCAGCAGCTTAAATCAGGGGCAGGGCTCACCCCTCCACTTT
TRBJ2-1	TRBV4-1	-	-	CASSQGRFSAYNEQFF	TGCGCCAGCAGCCAAGGGAGGTTTTCGGCCTACAATGAGCAGTTCTTC
TRBJ2-5	TRBV25-1	-	-	CASSPAPRETQYF	TGTGCCAGCAGCCCGGCCCCAAGGGAGACCCAGTACTTC
TRBJ2-1	TRBV11-2	-	-	CASSLGSRNEQFF	TGTGCCAGCAGCTTAGGTTCGAGGAATGAGCAGTTCTTC
TRBJ2-1	TRBV5-6	-	-	CASSFLSSTGIFF	TGTGCCAGCAGCTTCCTCTCTAGCACTGGAATATTCTTC
TRBJ2-7	TRBV20-1	-	-	CSARDSRRIFSYEQYF	TGCAGTGCTAGAGATTCGCGTCGGATTTTCTCCTACGAGCAGTACTTC
TRBJ2-1	TRBV6-5	once	TRBD2	CASSYGGGGNEQFF	TGTGCCAGCAGTTACGGCGGGGGGGGCAATGAGCAGTTCTTC
TRBJ1-1	TRBV23-1	-	-	CASSRGKVTEAFF	TGCGCCAGCAGTCGCGGGAAAGTCACTGAAGCTTTCTTT
TRBJ1-1	TRBV19	-	TRBD1	CASKDSQGSGTEAFF	TGTGCCAGTAAAGATTCACAGGGGTCGGGCACTGAAGCTTTCTTT
TRBJ1-1	TRBV30	-	-	CAWTYANTEAFF	TGTGCCTGGACGTATGCCAACACTGAAGCTTTCTTT
TRBJ2-5	TRBV7-7	-	-	CASSLDPLSGTQYF	TGTGCCAGCAGCTTAGATCCACTCTCCGGGACCCAGTACTTC
TRBJ1-1	TRBV6-5	-	-	CASRTTNTEAFF	TGTGCCAGCAGAACAACGAACACTGAAGCTTTCTTT
TRBJ1-5	TRBV28	-	TRBD1	CASSLDRSDQPQHF	TGTGCCAGCAGTTTGGACAGGAGCGATCAGCCCCAGCATTTT
TRBJ1-1	TRBV23-1	-	-	CATVDWPNTEAFF	TGCGCCACCGTAGACTGGCCGAACACTGAAGCTTTCTTT
TRBJ2-7	TRBV6-2/TRBV6-3	-	-	CASTGGTLGYEQYF	TGTGCCAGCACTGGAGGGACCCTGGGCTACGAGCAGTACTTC
TRBJ2-2	TRBV4-1	-	TRBD2	CASSQLGAGGNTGELFF	TGCGCCAGCAGCCAACTTGGGGCGGGGGGTAACACCGGGGAGCTGTTTTTT
TRBJ2-5	TRBV7-9	-	TRBD2	CASTRLGGRSGETQYF	TGTGCCAGCACCCGTCTGGGGGGGAGATCCGGGGAGACCCAGTACTTC
TRBJ1-5	TRBV6-5	-	-	CASRGRASNQPQHF	TGTGCCAGCCGGGGCAGGGCTAGCAATCAGCCCCAGCATTTT
TRBJ1-1	TRBV12-3/TRBV12-4	-	-	CASSSLPDRPGAFF	TGTGCCAGCAGTTCGCTACCTGACAGGCCGGGGGCTTTCTTT
TRBJ1-1	TRBV9	-	-	CASSAPGGISSTEAFF	TGTGCCAGCAGCGCCCCAGGCGGTATAAGTTCCACTGAAGCTTTCTTT
TRBJ2-1	TRBV3-1	-	TRBD1	CASSQGTGQLYNEQFF	TGTGCCAGCAGCCAAGGAACGGGACAGCTATACAATGAGCAGTTCTTC
TRBJ2-1	TRBV2	-	TRBD1	CASTGQGENEQFF	TGTGCCAGCACGGGACAGGGAGAAAATGAGCAGTTCTTC
TRBJ1-2	TRBV5-6	once	TRBD1	CASSIQGLANYGYTF	TGTGCCAGCAGCATACAGGGGTTGGCTAACTATGGCTACACCTTC
TRBJ2-1	TRBV14	-	-	CASSQWTNEQFF	TGTGCCAGCAGCCAATGGACGAATGAGCAGTTCTTC
TRBJ2-2	TRBV29-1	-	TRBD2	CSVVGAGVGELFF	TGCAGCGTTGTTGGAGCGGGGGTGGGGGAGCTGTTTTTT
TRBJ2-7	TRBV20-1	-	-	CSARDSSYEQYF	TGCAGTGCTAGAGATAGTTCCTACGAGCAGTACTTC
TRBJ1-1	TRBV15	few	TRBD1	CATSRDRGNTEAFF	TGTGCCACCAGCAGGGACAGGGGGAACACTGAAGCTTTCTTT
TRBJ2-1	TRBV20-1	-	-	CSARDRSAWRNEQFF	TGCAGTGCTAGAGATCGTTCGGCCTGGCGGAATGAGCAGTTCTTC
TRBJ1-2	TRBV6-5	-	-	CASSLRRGGRLYGYTF	TGTGCCAGCAGTTTGCGTCGGGGAGGGCGCCTCTATGGCTACACCTTC
TRBJ2-3	TRBV9	-	TRBD2	CASSVATSGSTDTQYF	TGTGCCAGCAGCGTAGCGACTAGCGGATCCACAGATACGCAGTATTTT
TRBJ2-2	TRBV13	-	-	CASSFDTNTGELFF	TGTGCCAGCAGCTTTGATACGAACACCGGGGAGCTGTTTTTT
TRBJ2-7	TRBV5-1	-	-	CASSLAPGSYEQYF	TGCGCCAGCAGCTTGGCCCCAGGGTCCTACGAGCAGTACTTC
TRBJ1-1	TRBV7-3	-	-	CASSLSPDRTKAFF	TGTGCCAGCAGCTTATCCCCCGACAGAACGAAAGCTTTCTTT
TRBJ2-1	TRBV1	-	-	CTSSQDFPSGIYNEQFF	TGCACCAGCAGCCAAGATTTTCCTAGCGGAATATACAATGAGCAGTTCTTC
TRBJ2-2	TRBV12-5	-	-	CASGFTTTLGANTGELFF	TGTGCTAGTGGGTTCACTACCACATTGGGCGCGAACACCGGGGAGCTGTTTTTT
TRBJ2-7	TRBV14	-	-	CASSQVDGPYEQYF	TGTGCCAGCAGCCAAGTTGATGGGCCCTACGAGCAGTACTTC
TRBJ2-2	TRBV12-3/TRBV12-4	-	-	CASSPTDKYTGELFF	TGTGCCAGCAGTCCCACCGACAAGTACACCGGGGAGCTGTTTTTT